This is a list of T cell receptor beta chains from one sample in a study of cytomegalovirus exposure and HLA in healthy donors. Here immunoSEQ multiplex PCR was the method, and the copy in TCRdb shows in-frame clones only, minus some. The table has some 120,000 clones, 77% seen once. Input material: PBMCs. These receptors all come from a human donor in good health. The CDR3 runs from the conserved cysteine through the conserved F or W. The D gene is left open where the match is weak. Only some rows state a clone size, as once, few, many or a class for expanded clones.

j_call d_call v_call clone_size cdr3_aa cdr3_nt
TRBJ2-7 . TRBV2 . CASSDLGGATYEQYF TGTGCCAGCAGTGACCTCGGCGGGGCCACCTACGAGCAGTACTTC
TRBJ1-5 . TRBV19 . CASFQPGHINQPQHF TGTGCCAGTTTCCAGCCGGGACACATCAATCAGCCCCAGCATTTT
TRBJ1-2 TRBD1 TRBV11-2 . CASSHTTGTGDGYTF TGTGCCAGCAGCCACACCACCGGGACAGGGGACGGCTACACCTTC
TRBJ2-5 . TRBV9 . CASSVDGAPKQETQYF TGTGCCAGCAGCGTAGACGGAGCCCCCAAACAAGAGACCCAGTACTTC
TRBJ1-2 TRBD1 TRBV6-5 few CASSEVTGRGYTF TGTGCCAGCAGTGAAGTGACAGGGCGCGGCTACACCTTC
TRBJ2-6 . TRBV28 few CASSSPGGLGVLTF TGTGCCAGCAGTTCGCCAGGGGGGCTAGGGGTCCTGACTTTC
TRBJ1-1 . TRBV9 . CASSAPMEGDTEAFF TGTGCCAGCAGCGCACCGATGGAGGGAGACACTGAAGCTTTCTTT
TRBJ2-7 . TRBV6-1 . CASSSGPGVVFEQYF TGTGCCAGCAGTTCCGGGCCAGGGGTTGTTTTCGAGCAGTACTTC
TRBJ2-5 . TRBV28 . CASSGGGGGIQETQYF TGTGCCAGCAGTGGGGGAGGAGGAGGGATCCAAGAGACCCAGTACTTC
TRBJ1-2 . TRBV6-5 few CASSLGGGTVGYTF TGTGCCAGCAGTTTAGGCGGGGGTACGGTTGGCTACACCTTC
TRBJ1-3 . TRBV5-1 . CASSLTGSGNTIYF TGCGCCAGCAGCTTGACCGGCTCTGGAAACACCATATATTTT
TRBJ2-1 . TRBV5-4 once CASSLVAGPRNEQFF TGTGCCAGCAGCTTGGTGGCAGGTCCTCGCAATGAGCAGTTCTTC
TRBJ1-2 . TRBV27 . CASSLRAGDKYNYGYTF TGTGCCAGCAGTTTGCGGGCAGGAGACAAATATAACTATGGCTACACCTTC
TRBJ2-2 TRBD2 TRBV27 . CASSPLAGGPSGELFF TGTGCCAGCAGTCCCCTAGCGGGAGGGCCCTCCGGGGAGCTGTTTTTT
TRBJ2-3 . TRBV5-8 . CASSLAPTSTDTQYF TGTGCCAGCAGCTTGGCCCCTACTAGCACAGATACGCAGTATTTT
TRBJ1-5 . TRBV6-5 few CASSPTENQPQHF TGTGCCAGCAGCCCGACAGAGAATCAGCCCCAGCATTTT
TRBJ2-3 TRBD1 TRBV7-3 . CASSFRDSLTDTQYF TGTGCCAGCAGCTTCCGGGACAGCCTCACAGATACGCAGTATTTT
TRBJ1-1 . TRBV14 . CASSHIHRDTEAFF TGTGCCAGCAGCCACATTCACAGGGACACTGAAGCTTTCTTT
TRBJ1-2 TRBD1 TRBV14 . CASSPQGARYGYTF TGTGCCAGCAGCCCGCAGGGGGCGAGGTATGGCTACACCTTC
TRBJ2-1 . TRBV5-6 . CASSFMSEQFF TGTGCCAGCAGCTTTATGTCCGAGCAGTTCTTC
TRBJ2-2 . TRBV10-1 . CASSETGTGELFF TGCGCCAGCAGTGAAACGGGCACCGGGGAGCTGTTTTTT
TRBJ1-5 . TRBV7-6 . CASSPRDSNQPQHF TGTGCCAGCAGCCCCCGGGATAGCAATCAGCCCCAGCATTTT
TRBJ2-7 TRBD2 TRBV4-1 . CASSQGLAGVGEQYF TGCGCCAGCAGCCAAGGACTAGCGGGAGTTGGAGAGCAGTACTTC
TRBJ2-7 . TRBV21-1 . CASSRARDSSYEQYF TGTGCCAGCAGCAGGGCCCGGGACAGCTCCTACGAGCAGTACTTC
TRBJ2-7 TRBD1 TRBV2 . CAIRQGSSYEQYF TGTGCCATCCGACAGGGGTCCTCCTACGAGCAGTACTTC
TRBJ1-1 . TRBV7-9 . CASSLASSGFF TGTGCCAGCAGCTTAGCGTCGAGTGGTTTCTTT
TRBJ2-1 TRBD2 TRBV7-9 once CASSLELAGHNEQFF TGTGCCAGCAGCTTAGAACTAGCGGGACACAATGAGCAGTTCTTC
TRBJ2-1 . TRBV7-6 . CASSLAGRSYNEQFF TGTGCCAGCAGCTTGGCGGGACGCTCCTACAATGAGCAGTTCTTC